These 19 T cell receptor beta chains share one sample of origin, sequenced in a study of T cells in Graves' hyperthyroidism and ophthalmopathy. RNA transcripts gave rise to amplified TCR beta CDR3 regions. HTBI primers were the set used in a first-round RT-PCR of the TCR CDR3. TCRdb re-derived calls from the multiplex PCR reads in MiXCR, one entry per CDR3 protein. In the table there are around 720,000 distinct CDR3 sequences, around 40% of which are singletons. Input material: blood. All receptors come from a woman aged 40 to 49 with Graves' hyperthyroidism.

This clonotype was picked up many times. The J gene is TRBJ1-6, the V gene TRBV2; D is perhaps TRBD1 (6 bases). The CDR3 sequence is 14 residues long. Germline V gives CDR1 SNHLY, CDR2 FYNNEI. Trimming removed 11 bases at V and 10 bases at J, with 21 bases between. The CDR3 DNA is TGTGCCGGATCAGCTATTAGGGGGGACTCACCCCTCCACTTT. Encoded protein: CAGSAIRGDSPLHF.

The chain recombines TRBV19 with TRBJ1-5; TRBD1 matches at 8 bases. The length of the CDR3 is 16 residues. With 2 bases clipped from V and 3 bases from J, the junction kept 6 bases outside the gene matches. CDR1 and CDR2 from the germline V gene are LNHDA and SQIVND (reference sequence). The CDR3 DNA follows: TGTGCCAGTAGTATACACGGGACAGGCAACAATCAGCCCCAGCATTTT. The encoded protein is CASSIHGTGNNQPQHF.

In its sample, this clonotype was seen many times. The chain is built from TRBV7-2 and TRBJ1-1; D unresolved. V dropped 5 bases and J dropped 0 bases, with 10 bases sitting between them. CDR3 length equals 14 residues. CDR1 and CDR2 (germline): SGHTA, FQGNSA. In DNA, the CDR3 is TGTGCCAGCAGCCCCTGGGCGCTGAACACTGAAGCTTTCTTT. As protein: CASSPWALNTEAFF.

The chain recombines TRBV25-1 with TRBJ2-7; D is undetermined. The CDR3 sequence is 13 residues long. Germline CDR1 MGHDK, CDR2 SYGVNS. Trimming took off 5 bases at V and 2 bases at J, with 10 bases between the two ends. The CDR3 DNA reads TGTGCCAGCAGTTTCCCATCAGCCTACGAGCAGTACTTC. Its translation is CASSFPSAYEQYF.

Many counts were recorded for this clonotype. CDR3 region: CSVEALRGQITGANVLTF. The CDR3, as DNA: TGCAGCGTTGAAGCGTTGAGGGGACAAATCACTGGGGCCAACGTCCTGACTTTC. The chain combines TRBV29-1 with TRBJ2-6; tentatively, D is TRBD1 (6 bases). The CDR3 sequence is 18 residues long. Germline V gene lookup returns CDR1 SQVTM and CDR2 ANQGSEA. V lost 1 base to trimming and J lost 2 bases, with 18 bases between them.

The chain recombines TRBV5-1 with TRBJ2-7; the match to TRBD1 covers 9 bases. Germline CDR1 is SGHRS and CDR2 is YFSETQ. The CDR3 has 15 amino acids. Trimming at V came to 0 bases and at J to 5 bases, leaving 6 bases not matched to a gene. CDR3 DNA sequence: TGCGCCAGCAGCTTGGCCGACAGGGGGGGCAACGAGCAGTACTTC. Its translation: CASSLADRGGNEQYF. The entire variable domain, with the rest obtained from reference TRBV5-1 and TRBJ2-7, is as follows: KAGVTQTPRYLIKTRGQQVTLSCSPISGHRSVSWYQQTPGQGLQFLFEYFSETQRNKGNFPGRFSGRQFSNSRSEMNVSTLELGDSALYLCASSLADRGGNEQYFGPGTRLTVT.

The chain couples TRBV4-3 to TRBJ1-3; D gene uncertain. V shed 2 bases and J shed 0 bases, with 5 bases lying between them. The CDR3 contains 14 residues. CDR1 is LGHNA, CDR2 YSLEER, per germline. The CDR3 loop reads CASSQSYSGNTIYF. The CDR3, as DNA: TGCGCCAGCAGCCAATCCTACTCTGGAAACACCATATATTTT.

The chain combines TRBV11-3 with TRBJ2-7; 8 bases line up with TRBD1. The germline V gene has CDR1 SGHNT and CDR2 YENEEA. This CDR3 has 16 amino acids. V gave up 5 bases and J gave up 2 bases; unmatched junction bases: 11. CDR3: CASSHGRTGWPYEQYF. The CDR3 DNA follows: TGTGCCAGCAGCCACGGAAGGACAGGGTGGCCCTACGAGCAGTACTTC.

This clonotype was observed a few times. The chain joins TRBV7-2 to TRBJ1-6; D remains ambiguous. The CDR3 length is 14 residues. The V and J ends lost 8 bases and 9 bases respectively, with 17 bases between them. Germline CDR1 SGHTA, CDR2 FQGNSA. The CDR3 region has the DNA TGTGCCAGCCGACGGACCATAGGAGGTTCACCCCTCCACTTT. Translated: CASRRTIGGSPLHF.

The chain joins TRBV20-1 to TRBJ1-1; D is ambiguous. The CDR3 has 17 amino acids. Germline V lookup: CDR1 DFQATT, CDR2 SNEGSKA (reference sequence). V lost 3 bases and J 0 bases, leaving 20 bases between the germline ends. For the CDR3, the DNA is TGCAGTGCTAGGGATGCAGAGGGCCCGGCCATGAACACTGAAGCTTTCTTT. Protein: CSARDAEGPAMNTEAFF.

With regard to this clonotype: A much larger clone sits a single nucleotide away, making a read error possible. This CDR3 reads CAGRVGNSPLHF. The CDR3 coding sequence is TGTGCCGGCAGGGTAGGGAATTCACCCCTCCACTTT. V gene TRBV6-5 combines with J gene TRBJ1-6; perhaps TRBD1 as D (5 bases). CDR3 length: 12 amino acids. Germline loops: CDR1 MNHEY, CDR2 SVGAGI.

The sample holds a few counts of this clonotype. The V and J genes are TRBV12-3 or TRBV12-4 and TRBJ2-2; D is unclear. Trimming left V 3 bases short and J 0 bases short, with 14 bases between. The CDR3 runs to 17 residues. In DNA form, the CDR3 reads TGTGCCAGCAGTTTTTCGGTTTCCCCTGCGAACACCGGGGAGCTGTTTTTT. Translating it yields CASSFSVSPANTGELFF.

The rearrangement links TRBV6-6 to TRBJ1-1; TRBD1 matches at 8 bases. V shed 2 bases and J 2 bases; nucleotides not matched to a gene: 4. In germline, CDR1 is MNHNY, CDR2 SVGAGI (reference sequence). The CDR3 consists of 15 residues. This chain's CDR3 is CASSYIRGRNTEAFF. The CDR3 DNA reads TGTGCCAGCAGTTACATCAGGGGGCGAAACACTGAAGCTTTCTTT.

This clonotype was seen ten or more times. This chain joins TRBV20-1 and TRBJ1-1; D gene ambiguous. This CDR3 contains 12 residues. Germline loops: CDR1 DFQATT, CDR2 SNEGSKA (reference sequence). Between the trimmed V and J ends, which lost 5 bases and 4 bases, there was a span of 11 bases. The CDR3 sequence: CSAPKGSTEAFF. For the CDR3, the DNA is TGCAGTGCTCCCAAAGGTAGCACTGAAGCTTTCTTT.

There are a few counts of this clonotype. The junction does not match germline at one end; this may be a read error. The chain joins TRBV6-5 to TRBJ1-2; 9 bases are shared with TRBD1. Looked up from germline, CDR1 is MNHEY and CDR2 is SVGAGI. The CDR3 contains 16 residues. The CDR3 protein is CASSYSRGQGNSGYTF. CDR3 bases: TGTGCCAGCAGTTACTCCAGGGGACAGGGAAACTCTGGCTACACCTTC.

In this sample, this clonotype turned up many times. This chain joins TRBV7-9 and TRBJ1-1; no reliable D call. In germline, CDR1 is SEHNR, CDR2 FQNEAQ (reference sequence). The V end lost 10 bases, the J end lost 0 bases, and 12 bases lay between the germline ends. The CDR3 totals 13 residues. The CDR3 is CANAKTMNTEAFF. The CDR3 DNA follows: TGTGCCAACGCGAAAACTATGAACACTGAAGCTTTCTTT.

Note on this clonotype: A much larger clone differs from this one at a single base, so this may be a read error. This chain joins TRBV7-9 and TRBJ2-5; D possibly corresponds to TRBD1 (6 bases). Germline loops: CDR1 SEHNR, CDR2 FQNEAQ (reference sequence). Trimming took 5 bases from V and 5 from J, leaving 15 bases between them. The CDR3 loop spans 14 amino acids. Written as DNA, the CDR3 is TGTGCCAGCAGCCCCGGACAGAATGGGGAGACCCAGTACTTC. Its protein product is CASSPGQNGETQYF.

This clonotype was seen only a few times. V and J are TRBV13 and TRBJ1-1; D unclear. CDR3 size: 13 residues. V lost 5 bases and J lost 11, with 18 bases in between. Germline CDR1 and CDR2: PRHDT and FYEKMQ (reference sequence). The CDR3 loop reads CASSPGLYVGAFF. Here the CDR3 DNA reads TGTGCCAGCAGCCCTGGCCTGTATGTCGGGGCTTTCTTT.

This clonotype was counted ten times or more. This chain connects TRBV7-9 to TRBJ1-2; maybe TRBD1 (6 bases). The CDR3 sequence is 14 residues long. Germline V lookup: CDR1 SEHNR, CDR2 FQNEAQ (reference sequence). V lost 3 bases, J lost 2 bases, and 10 bases lay in between. The CDR3 bases are TGTGCCAGCAGCTTCGACAGGACCAACTATGGCTACACCTTC. It codes for CASSFDRTNYGYTF.